The next 10 T cell receptor beta chains were all read from a single sample in a study of blood T cell repertoires in COVID-19. TCRdb's copy holds only in-frame clones and misses some; the assay was immunoSEQ multiplex PCR. The profile shows roughly 80,000 clones, around 89% of them singletons. The sequenced sample consisted of peripheral blood. These receptors all stem from a woman older than 75 with acute or convalescent COVID-19.

The chain is built from TRBV9 and TRBJ1-4; 12 bases match TRBD1. The CDR3 spans 15 residues. V shed 3 bases, J shed 7 bases, and the junction held 4 bases outside the gene matches. The germline V gene encodes CDR1 SGDLS and CDR2 YYNGEE. Here the CDR3 DNA reads TGTGCCAGCAGCGCTCCGGGACAGGGGGCTGAAAAACTGTTTTTT. It codes for CASSAPGQGAEKLFF. The full variable domain, in which reference TRBV9 and TRBJ1-4 provide the parts outside the CDR3, is DSGVTQTPKHLITATGQRVTLRCSPRSGDLSVYWYQQSLDQGLQFLIQYYNGEERAKGNILERFSAQQFPDLHSELNLSSLELGDSALYFCASSAPGQGAEKLFFGSGTQLSVL.

This chain joins TRBV2 and TRBJ2-1, with D tentatively TRBD2 (5 bases). Trimming removed 5 bases from V and 4 bases from J, with 6 bases in between. CDR1 and CDR2 (germline): SNHLY, FYNNEI. CDR3 size: 12 residues. CDR3 sequence (DNA): TGTGCCAGCAGTTGGGAGTACAATGAGCAGTTCTTC. Protein: CASSWEYNEQFF.

The V and J genes are TRBV2 and TRBJ1-1; the D is unclear. CDR3 size: 13 residues. V was pared by 3 bases and J by 1 base, with 6 bases between. In germline, CDR1 is SNHLY, CDR2 FYNNEI. Here the CDR3 reads CASSDPGNTEAFF. The CDR3 nucleotides are TGTGCCAGCAGTGACCCAGGGAACACTGAAGCTTTCTTT.

The rearrangement links TRBV6-5 to TRBJ1-1, with TRBD1 as a possible D gene (6 bases). Trimming removed 5 bases at V and 4 bases at J, with 17 bases between. The CDR3 contains 15 residues. Germline values: CDR1 MNHEY, CDR2 SVGAGI. In DNA form, the CDR3 reads TGTGCCAGCAGTCCTACCTCACAGGGACGCACTGAAGCTTTCTTT. Its translation: CASSPTSQGRTEAFF.

This clone was observed a handful of times. The V and J genes are TRBV28 and TRBJ2-7; weak D call: TRBD1 (6 bases). Germline V gene data show CDR1 as MDHEN and CDR2 as SYDVKM. Between the trimmed V and J ends, which lost 6 bases and 3 bases, there was a span of 12 bases. This CDR3 comprises 13 residues. This CDR3 reads CASRPGHSYEQYF. CDR3 bases: TGTGCCAGCAGGCCGGGACATAGCTACGAGCAGTACTTC.

This chain uses TRBV7-8 with TRBJ1-1; the match to TRBD1 covers 7 bases. CDR3 size: 15 residues. Germline CDR1 SGHVS, CDR2 FQNEAQ. V was clipped by 6 bases and J by 2 bases; unmatched bases: 9. CDR3 loop: CASSPNRGGNTEAFF. The CDR3 DNA is TGTGCCAGCAGTCCAAACAGGGGAGGAAACACTGAAGCTTTCTTT.

This chain links TRBV7-2 with TRBJ2-3; 10 nucleotides line up with TRBD2. The V gene end was trimmed by 5 bases and the J gene end by 2 bases; junction bases not matched to a gene: 4. The CDR3 spans 15 residues. Germline V lookup: CDR1 SGHTA, CDR2 FQGNSA. For the CDR3, the DNA is TGTGCCAGCAGCCGGACTAGCGGATACACAGATACGCAGTATTTT. Translated: CASSRTSGYTDTQYF.

The chain carries TRBV30 and TRBJ2-1; no firm D call. The CDR3 is 15 residues long. Germline V gene data show CDR1 as GTSNPN and CDR2 as SVGIG (reference sequence). The V and J ends lost 0 bases and 7 bases respectively, with 16 bases between them. The CDR3 nucleotides are TGTGCCTGGAGTGTACCGTCCCCTGCCAGGAATGAGCAGTTCTTC. It specifies CAWSVPSPARNEQFF.

The chain carries TRBV29-1 and TRBJ1-1, with D unresolved. The CDR3 is 15 amino acids. CDR1 is SQVTM and CDR2 is ANQGSEA in the germline V gene. The V and J ends lost 7 bases and 0 bases respectively, with 18 bases between them. The CDR3 region is CSAPQGSSMNTEAFF. The CDR3 nucleotides are TGCAGCGCCCCACAAGGGAGTTCAATGAACACTGAAGCTTTCTTT.

The V and J genes are TRBV7-6 and TRBJ2-2; 9 bases line up with TRBD1. Germline V gene data show CDR1 as SGHVS and CDR2 as FNYEAQ. Trimming cost V 2 bases and J 3 bases; bases outside gene matches: 4. This CDR3 region has 16 residues. Here the CDR3 DNA reads TGTGCCAGCAGCTTAATGGGACAGGGCCACACCGGGGAGCTGTTTTTT. It encodes CASSLMGQGHTGELFF.